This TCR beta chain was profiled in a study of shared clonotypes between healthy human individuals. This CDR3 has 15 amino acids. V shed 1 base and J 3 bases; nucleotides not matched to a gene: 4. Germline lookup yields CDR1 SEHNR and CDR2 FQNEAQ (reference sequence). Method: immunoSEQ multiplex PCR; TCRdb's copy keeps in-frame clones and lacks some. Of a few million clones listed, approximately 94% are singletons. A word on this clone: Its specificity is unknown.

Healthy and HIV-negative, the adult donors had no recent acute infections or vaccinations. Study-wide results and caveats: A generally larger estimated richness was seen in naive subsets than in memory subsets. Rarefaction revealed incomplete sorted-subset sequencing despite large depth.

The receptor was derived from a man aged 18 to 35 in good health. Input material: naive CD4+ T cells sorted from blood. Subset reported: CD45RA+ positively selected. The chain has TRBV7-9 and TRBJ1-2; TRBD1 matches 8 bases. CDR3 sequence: CASSLVAGGDYGYTF. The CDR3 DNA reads TGTGCCAGCAGCTTAGTAGCAGGGGGCGACTATGGCTACACCTTC. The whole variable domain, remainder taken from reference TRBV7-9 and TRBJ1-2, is DTGVSQNPRHKITKRGQNVTFRCDPISEHNRLYWYRQTLGQGPEFLTYFQNEAQLEKSRLLSDRFSAERPKGSFSTLEIQRTEQGDSAMYLCASSLVAGGDYGYTFGSGTRLTVV.